The table lists the clone carrying this T cell receptor (beta chain) with a few counts. This CDR3 is 19 amino acids long. Germline V CDR1 and CDR2: MGHRA, YSYEKL. V was clipped by 5 bases and J by 1 base; unmatched bases: 12. The study ran its PCR with 60 Vbeta and 13 Jbeta primers. Measured with immunoSEQ multiplex PCR; TCRdb has only the in-frame clones, and not every one. This sample has some 120,000 clones, with almost 70% found just once. The data were obtained in a study of cytomegalovirus exposure and HLA in healthy donors. At the level of the study: Genetic ancestry analysis placed approximately 80% of the approximately 390 donors that were genotyped in the Caucasian-associated cluster.

The clonotype originates from a man aged 25-40 years in good health and CMV-seropositive. Source material: PBMCs. The genes are TRBV4-1 and TRBJ2-2, with 11 bases fitting TRBD2. This chain's CDR3 is CASSSQRASGGRNTGELFF. The CDR3 region has the DNA TGCGCCAGCAGCTCCCAACGGGCTAGCGGGGGGAGGAACACCGGGGAGCTGTTTTTT.